The clone carrying this T cell receptor beta chain has a handful of counts. Its antigen is unidentified. This sample is part of a study of CD8 T cells in Susac syndrome. The study, taken as a whole, reports: Susac-specific public clones were found in both the total CD8+ and the CD8+ TEMRA repertoires, with fewer than 20 in the former and 4 to 6 in the latter. In Susac syndrome, CD8+ expansion was highest in TEMRA and active disease.

The RNA, about 0.45 to 1 ug, was put through reverse transcription using random hexamers. TCRdb called the immunoSEQ multiplex PCR reads again in MiXCR, with one record for every CDR3 protein. The table records around 69,000 distinct CDR3 sequences, over 85% of them present only once. Germline CDR1 and CDR2: DFQATT and SNEGSKA (reference sequence). Trimming stripped 2 bases from V and 5 bases from J, with 10 bases between. The CDR3 has 14 amino acids. The sample comprised CD8+ T cells from PBMCs. The source is a human donor with Susac syndrome. V is TRBV20-1 and J is TRBJ1-6; D is unresolved. CDR3 coding DNA: TGCAGTGCTAGACACACCGGCAATAATTCACCCCTCCACTTT. Translation: CSARHTGNNSPLHF.